This T cell receptor (beta chain) stems from a study of vaccination effects on CD4 cells after COVID-19. Whole-study context: Antigen-specific CD4+ T cells were first expanded with viral peptide pools by the ViraFEST assay and only then sequenced.

About this clone: Its antigen is currently unknown.

Culture proceeded for approximately 9 days, and CD4+ T cells were then isolated. Study-wide points: At late timepoints after vaccination, vaccine- and infection-induced clones shrank markedly.

Sequencing was performed with immunoSEQ multiplex PCR; in TCRdb, only in-frame clones are kept and a portion is missing. The sample records about 46,000 clones, roughly four fifths being singletons. The sample here was CD4+ T cells from PBMCs cultured without peptide, taken before COVID-19 vaccination. The TCR originated in a human donor who had a prior SARS-CoV-2 infection.

DNA of the CDR3: TGTGCCAGCAGTGAAGCGCTCCAGTTCTACGAGCAGTACTTC. Encoded protein: CASSEALQFYEQYF. The chain couples TRBV6-1 to TRBJ2-7; D uncertain. The germline V gene encodes CDR1 MNHNS and CDR2 SASEGT. Trimming pared 0 bases from V and 3 bases from J, leaving 9 bases between. This CDR3 spans 14 amino acids.